These T cell receptor beta chains were read from a single sample in a study of shared clonotypes between healthy human individuals. Only in-frame clones appear in the TCRdb table, and some are missing; sequencing was by immunoSEQ multiplex PCR. The data contain 1,500,000 or so clones, 97% to 99% of them seen just once; the ten biggest clones take up 0.36%. The source material was naive CD4+ T cells sorted from blood. Receptors were obtained from a man aged 25-45 years in good health. Each CDR3 is given with its conserved first and last residue. A D gene is named only where the DNA matches it firmly. Clone size is stated in some rows and not others, as once, few, many or a class when expanded.

abundance: NA
v_gene: TRBV5-1
d_gene: TRBD2
CDR3aa: CASSLVPSGKYYEQYF

abundance: NA
v_gene: TRBV18
d_gene: NA
CDR3aa: CASSVKSNTGELFF

abundance: NA
v_gene: TRBV9
d_gene: TRBD2
CDR3aa: CASSNGTTTGTSGSPSSYNEQFF

abundance: NA
v_gene: TRBV1
d_gene: NA
CDR3aa: CPRREGAARVEQYF

abundance: NA
v_gene: TRBV5-6
d_gene: NA
CDR3aa: CASSSRREGYNEQFF

abundance: NA
v_gene: TRBV6-1
d_gene: NA
CDR3aa: CASSGLTGTYEQYF

abundance: NA
v_gene: TRBV29-1
d_gene: TRBD1
CDR3aa: CSVVTGGSSKQYF

abundance: NA
v_gene: TRBV4-3
d_gene: NA
CDR3aa: CASSQDHWTGELFF

abundance: NA
v_gene: TRBV4-2
d_gene: NA
CDR3aa: CASSQIGPNEKLFF

abundance: once
v_gene: TRBV14
d_gene: NA
CDR3aa: CASSQEVGDNQETQYF

abundance: NA
v_gene: TRBV30
d_gene: NA
CDR3aa: CAWSVLNEQYF

abundance: NA
v_gene: TRBV28
d_gene: TRBD1
CDR3aa: CASIRDRGTYEQYF

abundance: NA
v_gene: TRBV5-4
d_gene: TRBD2
CDR3aa: CASSLSSGSTDTQYF

abundance: NA
v_gene: TRBV5-4
d_gene: NA
CDR3aa: CASSWRGATNEKLFF

abundance: NA
v_gene: TRBV19
d_gene: NA
CDR3aa: CASRRSGTEAFF

abundance: NA
v_gene: TRBV28
d_gene: NA
CDR3aa: CASSFSSYEQYF

abundance: NA
v_gene: TRBV5-5
d_gene: TRBD2
CDR3aa: CASTGLAGISTDTQYF

abundance: NA
v_gene: TRBV13
d_gene: NA
CDR3aa: CASCQGGGQETQYF

abundance: NA
v_gene: TRBV5-1
d_gene: TRBD2
CDR3aa: CASGSYPGLVGSSEQFF

abundance: NA
v_gene: TRBV6-4
d_gene: TRBD1
CDR3aa: CASREKGQGLAGELFF

abundance: NA
v_gene: TRBV5-1
d_gene: NA
CDR3aa: CASSLVETAYEQYF

abundance: once
v_gene: TRBV18
d_gene: NA
CDR3aa: CASSPFRDVYEQYF

abundance: NA
v_gene: TRBV7-3
d_gene: NA
CDR3aa: CASSNDRGTQYF

abundance: NA
v_gene: TRBV19
d_gene: TRBD1
CDR3aa: CASSMGSGKGAKVYEQYF

abundance: NA
v_gene: TRBV2
d_gene: TRBD2
CDR3aa: CASSEFSGSYNEQFF

abundance: NA
v_gene: TRBV5-1
d_gene: TRBD2
CDR3aa: CASRPPGLANNEQFF

abundance: once
v_gene: TRBV27
d_gene: TRBD2
CDR3aa: CASRLAGSSTDTQYF

abundance: NA
v_gene: TRBV10-3
d_gene: TRBD1
CDR3aa: CAINPGDRTYEQYF

abundance: NA
v_gene: TRBV5-1
d_gene: NA
CDR3aa: CASSLDDERRVPRDEQFF

abundance: NA
v_gene: TRBV28
d_gene: NA
CDR3aa: CASSGGYTQYF

abundance: NA
v_gene: TRBV2
d_gene: TRBD2
CDR3aa: CARKTSGRRTYNEQFF

abundance: NA
v_gene: TRBV5-1
d_gene: NA
CDR3aa: CASQQTPDEKLFF

abundance: NA
v_gene: TRBV6-1
d_gene: NA
CDR3aa: CASSEAVGRRIYEQYF

abundance: NA
v_gene: TRBV6-4
d_gene: NA
CDR3aa: CASSDSGSGYTF

abundance: NA
v_gene: TRBV18
d_gene: TRBD2
CDR3aa: CASSPLRASGHTDTQYF

abundance: NA
v_gene: TRBV27
d_gene: NA
CDR3aa: CASGYNEQFF

abundance: once
v_gene: TRBV28
d_gene: NA
CDR3aa: CASSKSGTPEAFF

abundance: NA
v_gene: TRBV6-5
d_gene: NA
CDR3aa: CASSYSSLATYEQYF

abundance: NA
v_gene: TRBV19
d_gene: TRBD1
CDR3aa: CASSIRQGHQPQHF

abundance: NA
v_gene: TRBV11-2
d_gene: NA
CDR3aa: CASSPWDLRGGELFF